Below, one T cell receptor (beta chain) is given with its context. Antigen specificity is unknown. This sample was taken from a study of T cells in localized non-small cell lung cancer. Points from the study as a whole: Density of T cells in blood, when higher, went with longer overall survival. Of the tissues analyzed, uninvolved adjacent lung showed maximal T cell clonality, greater than tumor.

Some clones are missing from TCRdb's copy, which holds only in-frame ones; the method was immunoSEQ multiplex PCR. The sample holds tens of thousands of clones, more than 75% seen once. Germline V gene sequence: CDR1 SGHDT, CDR2 YYEEEE. The CDR3 is 13 residues long. The V gene lost 0 bases and the J gene lost 8 bases, with 11 bases spanning the gap. The clonotype comes from a woman aged 35-75 years with stage II squamous cell lung carcinoma. The sequenced sample was PBMCs, obtained before any cancer treatment. The genes are TRBV5-6 and TRBJ1-2; possibly TRBD1 for D (5 bases). CDR3 bases: TGTGCCAGCAGCTTGGTTTCGCAGGGCGGCTACACCTTC. Its translation is CASSLVSQGGYTF.